The text below deals with one T cell receptor (beta chain). Its antigen remains unknown. This entry comes from a study of T cell responses to AZD1222 COVID-19 vaccine. Findings and caveats of the study: Most donors were white British, females outnumbered males, and clonal diversity was possibly underestimated. Spike-specific TCR breadth and depth were elevated following two AZD1222 doses. As reported, nearly half of all spike-specific TCRs target variant regions that are unmutated. Among vaccine-associated CD4 TCRs, coverage spanned spike, with dominance at 160-218 and 743-854.

Sequenced by immunoSEQ multiplex PCR; TCRdb stores in-frame clones only, minus some. The table includes 100,000 to 140,000 clones, around 89% detected once. This CDR3 is 15 amino acids long. Germline V gives CDR1 SGDLS, CDR2 YYNGEE. V lost 3 bases to trimming and J lost 9 bases; unmatched junction nucleotides: 10. The source material was peripheral blood, sampled on day 0 of AZD1222 vaccination. The rearrangement uses TRBV9 and TRBJ2-4; 9 bases match TRBD1. The receptor was derived from an adult in good health. The CDR3 DNA reads TGTGCCAGCAGCGCACCGGGACAGGGTTACGGCATTCAGTACTTC. Protein: CASSAPGQGYGIQYF. Supplemented by reference TRBV9 and TRBJ2-4, the full variable domain reads DSGVTQTPKHLITATGQRVTLRCSPRSGDLSVYWYQQSLDQGLQFLIQYYNGEERAKGNILERFSAQQFPDLHSELNLSSLELGDSALYFCASSAPGQGYGIQYFGAGTRLSVL.